This TCR beta chain was found in a study of blood T cell repertoires in COVID-19. Germline lookup yields CDR1 SNHLY and CDR2 FYNNEI. With 2 bases removed from V and 1 base from J, the gap between germline ends came to 11 bases. The CDR3 extends over 15 amino acids. TCRdb's table, derived via immunoSEQ multiplex PCR, lists solely in-frame clones and lacks some. The data contain more than 15,000 clones, 91% of them singletons. The gene calls are TRBV2 and TRBJ1-1; possibly TRBD1 for D (5 bases). The sample taken for sequencing was peripheral blood. The TCR comes from a human donor in a cohort sampled during active COVID-19. The CDR3 is CASSESHRTNTEAFF. For the CDR3, the DNA is TGTGCCAGCAGTGAATCTCACAGGACGAACACTGAAGCTTTCTTT. The full variable domain, its missing parts supplied by reference TRBV2 and TRBJ1-1, is EPEVTQTPSHQVTQMGQEVILRCVPISNHLYFYWYRQILGQKVEFLVSFYNNEISEKSEIFDDQFSVERPDGSNFTLKIRSTKLEDSAMYFCASSESHRTNTEAFFGQGTRLTVV.